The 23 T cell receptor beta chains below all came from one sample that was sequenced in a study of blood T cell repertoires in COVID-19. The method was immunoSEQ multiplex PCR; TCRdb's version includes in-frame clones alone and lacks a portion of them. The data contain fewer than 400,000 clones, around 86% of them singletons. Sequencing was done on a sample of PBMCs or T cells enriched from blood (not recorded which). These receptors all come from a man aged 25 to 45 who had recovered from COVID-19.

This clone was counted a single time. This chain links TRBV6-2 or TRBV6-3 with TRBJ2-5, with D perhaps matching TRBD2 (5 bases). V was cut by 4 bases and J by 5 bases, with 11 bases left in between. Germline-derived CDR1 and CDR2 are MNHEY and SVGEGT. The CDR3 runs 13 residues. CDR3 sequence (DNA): TGTGCCAGCAGTTGGGTAGCGAGTGAGACCCAGTACTTC. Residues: CASSWVASETQYF.

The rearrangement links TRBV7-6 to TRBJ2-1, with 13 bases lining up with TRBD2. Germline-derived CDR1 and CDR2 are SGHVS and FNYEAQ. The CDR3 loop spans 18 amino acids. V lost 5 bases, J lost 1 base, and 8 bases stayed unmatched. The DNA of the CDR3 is TGTGCCAGCAGCGGAACTAGCGGGAGGGCCCGGTCCTACAATGAGCAGTTCTTC. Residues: CASSGTSGRARSYNEQFF. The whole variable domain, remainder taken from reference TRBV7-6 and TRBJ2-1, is GAGVSQSPRYKVTKRGQDVALRCDPISGHVSLYWYRQALGQGPEFLTYFNYEAQQDKSGLPNDRFSAERPEGSISTLTIQRTEQRDSAMYRCASSGTSGRARSYNEQFFGPGTRLTVL.

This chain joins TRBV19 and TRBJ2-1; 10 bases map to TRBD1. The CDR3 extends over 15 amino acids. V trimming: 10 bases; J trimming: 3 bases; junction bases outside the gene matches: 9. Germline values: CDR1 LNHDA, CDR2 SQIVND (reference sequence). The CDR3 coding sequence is TGTGCCACCTCCTCTCGGGACAGGGGCTACAATGAGCAGTTCTTC. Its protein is CATSSRDRGYNEQFF.

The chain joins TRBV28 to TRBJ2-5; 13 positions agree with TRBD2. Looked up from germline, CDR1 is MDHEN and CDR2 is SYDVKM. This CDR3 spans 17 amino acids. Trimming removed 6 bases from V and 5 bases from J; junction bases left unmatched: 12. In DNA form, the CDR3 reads TGTGCCAGCAGCCGACTCGGGACTAGCGGGGATTCGGAGACCCAGTACTTC. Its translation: CASSRLGTSGDSETQYF.

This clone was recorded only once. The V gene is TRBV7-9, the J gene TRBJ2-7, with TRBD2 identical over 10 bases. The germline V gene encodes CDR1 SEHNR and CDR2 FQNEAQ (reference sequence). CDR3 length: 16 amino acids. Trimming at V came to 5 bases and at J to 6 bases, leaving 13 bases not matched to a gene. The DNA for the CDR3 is TGTGCCAGCAGCCGCATTCCTAGCGGGAGTTCGGGCGAGCAGTACTTC. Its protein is CASSRIPSGSSGEQYF.

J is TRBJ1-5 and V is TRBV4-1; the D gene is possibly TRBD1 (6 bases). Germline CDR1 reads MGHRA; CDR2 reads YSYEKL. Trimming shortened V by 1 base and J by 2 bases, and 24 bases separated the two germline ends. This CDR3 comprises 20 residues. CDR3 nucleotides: TGCGCCAGCAGCCAAGGGATATTGGGAGGGGGGGCGTTGGGCAATCAGCCCCAGCATTTT. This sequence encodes CASSQGILGGGALGNQPQHF.

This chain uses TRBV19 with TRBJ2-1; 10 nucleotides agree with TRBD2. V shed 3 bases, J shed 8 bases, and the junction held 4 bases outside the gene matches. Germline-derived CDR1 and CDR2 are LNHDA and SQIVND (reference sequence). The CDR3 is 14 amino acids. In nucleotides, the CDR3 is TGTGCCAGTAGTATGGCTAGCGGGAGCTATGAGCAGTTCTTC. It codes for CASSMASGSYEQFF.

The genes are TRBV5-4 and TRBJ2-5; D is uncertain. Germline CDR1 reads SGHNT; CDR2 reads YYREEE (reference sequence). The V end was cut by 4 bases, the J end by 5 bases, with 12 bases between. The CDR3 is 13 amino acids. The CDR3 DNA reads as TGTGCCAGCAGCGGTACAGCCCAGGAGACCCAGTACTTC. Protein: CASSGTAQETQYF.

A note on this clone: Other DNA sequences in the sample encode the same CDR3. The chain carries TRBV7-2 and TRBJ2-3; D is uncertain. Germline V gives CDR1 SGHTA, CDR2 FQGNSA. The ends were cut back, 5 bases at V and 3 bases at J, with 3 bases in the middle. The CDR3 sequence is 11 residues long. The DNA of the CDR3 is TGTGCCAGCAGCCTGACAGATACGCAGTATTTT. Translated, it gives CASSLTDTQYF. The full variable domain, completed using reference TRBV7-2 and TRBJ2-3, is GAGVSQSPSNKVTEKGKDVELRCDPISGHTALYWYRQSLGQGLEFLIYFQGNSAPDKSGLPSDRFSAERTGGSVSTLTIQRTQQEDSAVYLCASSLTDTQYFGPGTRLTVL.

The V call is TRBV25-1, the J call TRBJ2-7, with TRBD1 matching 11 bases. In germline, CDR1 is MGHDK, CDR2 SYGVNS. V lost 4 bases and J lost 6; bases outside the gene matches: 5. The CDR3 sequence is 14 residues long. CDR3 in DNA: TGTGCCAGCAGTGCCCGGACAGGGGGCGGCGAGCAGTACTTC. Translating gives CASSARTGGGEQYF.

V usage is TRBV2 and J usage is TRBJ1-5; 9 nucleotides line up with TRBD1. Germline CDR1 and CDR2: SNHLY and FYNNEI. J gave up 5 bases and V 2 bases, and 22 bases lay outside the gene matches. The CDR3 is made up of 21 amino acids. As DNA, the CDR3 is TGTGCCAGCAGTGAAATCTTGGCCGGGACAGGGACTAGCGGGCGGGATCAGCCCCAGCATTTT. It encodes CASSEILAGTGTSGRDQPQHF.

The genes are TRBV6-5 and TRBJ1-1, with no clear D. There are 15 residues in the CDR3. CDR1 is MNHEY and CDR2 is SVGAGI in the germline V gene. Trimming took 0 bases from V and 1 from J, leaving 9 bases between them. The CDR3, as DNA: TGTGCCAGCAGTTACTCGGAGCAGACGAACACTGAAGCTTTCTTT. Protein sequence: CASSYSEQTNTEAFF.

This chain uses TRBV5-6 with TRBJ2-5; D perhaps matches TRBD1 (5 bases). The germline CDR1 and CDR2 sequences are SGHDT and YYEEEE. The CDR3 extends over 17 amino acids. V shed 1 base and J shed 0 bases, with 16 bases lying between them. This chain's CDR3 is CASSLRTSGRYQETQYF. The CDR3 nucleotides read TGTGCCAGCAGCTTGCGGACATCGGGCAGGTACCAAGAGACCCAGTACTTC.

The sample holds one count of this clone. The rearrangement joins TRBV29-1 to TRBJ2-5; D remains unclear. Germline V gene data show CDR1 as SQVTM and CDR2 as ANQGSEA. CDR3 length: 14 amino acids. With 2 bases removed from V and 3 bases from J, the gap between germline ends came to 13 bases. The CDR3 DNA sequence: TGCAGCGTTGAAAGGTGTCTAGAGGAAGAGACCCAGTACTTC. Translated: CSVERCLEEETQYF.

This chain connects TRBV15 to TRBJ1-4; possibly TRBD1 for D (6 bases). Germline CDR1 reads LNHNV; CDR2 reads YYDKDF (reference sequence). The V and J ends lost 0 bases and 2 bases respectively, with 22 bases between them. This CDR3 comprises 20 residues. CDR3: CATSREAFSTGSVTNEKLFF. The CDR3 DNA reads TGTGCCACCAGCAGAGAGGCATTTTCGACAGGATCAGTCACTAATGAAAAACTGTTTTTT.

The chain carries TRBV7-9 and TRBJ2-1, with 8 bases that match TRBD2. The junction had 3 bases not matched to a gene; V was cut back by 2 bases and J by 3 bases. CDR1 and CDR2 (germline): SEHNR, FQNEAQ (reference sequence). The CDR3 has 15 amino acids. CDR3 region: CASSLTGGFYNEQFF. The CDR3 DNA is TGTGCCAGCAGCTTAACGGGGGGGTTCTACAATGAGCAGTTCTTC.

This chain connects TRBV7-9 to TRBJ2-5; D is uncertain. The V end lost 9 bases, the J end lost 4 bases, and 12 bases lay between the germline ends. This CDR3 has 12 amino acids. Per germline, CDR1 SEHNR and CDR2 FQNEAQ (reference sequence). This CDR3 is CASFLVTETQYF. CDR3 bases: TGTGCCAGTTTTCTAGTAACAGAGACCCAGTACTTC. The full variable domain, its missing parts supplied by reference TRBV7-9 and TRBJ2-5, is DTGVSQNPRHKITKRGQNVTFRCDPISEHNRLYWYRQTLGQGPEFLTYFQNEAQLEKSRLLSDRFSAERPKGSFSTLEIQRTEQGDSAMYLCASFLVTETQYFGPGTRLLVL.

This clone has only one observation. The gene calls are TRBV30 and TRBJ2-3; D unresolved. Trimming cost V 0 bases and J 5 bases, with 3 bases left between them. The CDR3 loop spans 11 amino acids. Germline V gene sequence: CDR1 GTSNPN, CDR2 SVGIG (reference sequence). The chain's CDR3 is CAWSVLDTQYF. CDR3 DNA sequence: TGTGCCTGGAGTGTACTAGATACGCAGTATTTT.

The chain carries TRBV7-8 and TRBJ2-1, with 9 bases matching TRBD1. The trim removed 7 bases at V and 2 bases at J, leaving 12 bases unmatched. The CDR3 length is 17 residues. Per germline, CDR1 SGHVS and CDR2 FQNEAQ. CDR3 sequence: CASIEPTGQGTYNEQFF. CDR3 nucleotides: TGTGCCAGCATCGAGCCCACAGGACAGGGGACCTACAATGAGCAGTTCTTC.

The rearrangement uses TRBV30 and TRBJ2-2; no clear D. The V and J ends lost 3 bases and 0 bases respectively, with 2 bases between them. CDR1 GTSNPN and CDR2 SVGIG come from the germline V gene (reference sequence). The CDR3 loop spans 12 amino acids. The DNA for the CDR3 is TGTGCCTGGAGCACGAACACCGGGGAGCTGTTTTTT. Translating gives CAWSTNTGELFF. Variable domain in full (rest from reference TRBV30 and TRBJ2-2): SQTIHQWPATLVQPVGSPLSLECTVEGTSNPNLYWYRQAAGRGLQLLFYSVGIGQISSEVPQNLSASRPQDRQFILSSKKLLLSDSGFYLCAWSTNTGELFFGEGSRLTVL.

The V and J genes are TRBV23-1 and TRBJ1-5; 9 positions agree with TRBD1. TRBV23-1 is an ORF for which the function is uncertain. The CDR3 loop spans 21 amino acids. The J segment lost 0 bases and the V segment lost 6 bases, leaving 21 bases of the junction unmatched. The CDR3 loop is CASRRNPVKTGGLSSNQPQHF. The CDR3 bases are TGCGCCAGCAGACGAAACCCGGTTAAGACAGGGGGACTTAGTAGCAATCAGCCCCAGCATTTT.

CDR3: CASSLLGLALGEQFF. The CDR3 region has the DNA TGTGCCAGCAGTTTACTGGGACTAGCGTTGGGTGAGCAGTTCTTC. The rearrangement links TRBV27 to TRBJ2-1; 10 bases are shared with TRBD2. This CDR3 spans 15 amino acids. V shed 2 bases and J 9 bases; nucleotides not matched to a gene: 7. Germline CDR1 MNHEY, CDR2 SMNVEV (reference sequence).

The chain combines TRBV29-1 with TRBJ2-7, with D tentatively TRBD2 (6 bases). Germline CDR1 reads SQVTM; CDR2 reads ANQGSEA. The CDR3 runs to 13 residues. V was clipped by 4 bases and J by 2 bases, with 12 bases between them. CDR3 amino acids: CSVASGSPYEQYF. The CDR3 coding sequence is TGCAGCGTTGCTTCCGGGAGTCCCTACGAGCAGTACTTC.